A selection of T cell receptor beta chains follows, all from one sample in a study of blood T cell repertoires in COVID-19. Generated by immunoSEQ multiplex PCR, the TCRdb table keeps only in-frame clones and is missing some. Counted here are around 390,000 clones, roughly 89% occurring once; the ten biggest clones make up 10%. Sequencing was done on a sample of PBMCs or T cells enriched from blood (not recorded which). The receptors here all came from a woman in her fifties or sixties who had recovered from COVID-19. Both conserved end residues are part of each CDR3. D genes are given only for firm matches. The listing skips clone size in some rows; elsewhere it reads once, few, many or a size class.

abundance,j_gene,d_gene,v_gene,CDR3nt,CDR3aa
once,TRBJ2-7,-,TRBV7-8,TGTGCCAGCAGCTTAGTAGTGTCGACTTACGAGCAGTACTTC,CASSLVVSTYEQYF
-,TRBJ2-3,-,TRBV7-6,TGTGCCAGCAGCCCCGACAGGAGCACAGATACGCAGTATTTT,CASSPDRSTDTQYF
-,TRBJ1-1,-,TRBV30,TGTGCCTGGACCGCCGGGGACACTGAAGCTTTCTTT,CAWTAGDTEAFF
-,TRBJ1-2,-,TRBV30,TGTGCCTGGAGTAACCGGGGGGCGCAGGGCTATGGCTACACCTTC,CAWSNRGAQGYGYTF
-,TRBJ2-6,TRBD1,TRBV4-3,TGCGCCAGCAGCCAAGACCCCGTGACAGGGTACTACTCTGGGGCCAACGTCCTGACTTTC,CASSQDPVTGYYSGANVLTF
few,TRBJ1-2,-,TRBV4-3,TGCGCCAGCAGCCCCCGGACAAACTATGGCTACACCTTC,CASSPRTNYGYTF
-,TRBJ1-1,-,TRBV10-3,TGTGCCATCAGTGAGGGGGGATGGGACGGGAGGGCTGAAGCTTTCTTT,CAISEGGWDGRAEAFF
-,TRBJ1-6,-,TRBV30,TGTGCCTGGGAAGGACGGGAAACTACACCCCTCCACTTT,CAWEGRETTPLHF
-,TRBJ2-7,-,TRBV5-5,TGTGCCAGCGCATTGTCCCCAGGATCCTACGAGCAGTACTTC,CASALSPGSYEQYF
-,TRBJ1-5,-,TRBV5-6,TGTGCCAGCAGCCGAGGTGAGGGTAGCCAGCCCCAGCATTTT,CASSRGEGSQPQHF
-,TRBJ2-3,-,TRBV5-6,TGTGCCAGCAGGGCGGGGACCACAGATACGCAGTATTTT,CASRAGTTDTQYF
-,TRBJ1-3,-,TRBV28,TGTGCCAGCAGTTTATACGGCACGGGGAACACCATATATTTT,CASSLYGTGNTIYF
-,TRBJ1-2,-,TRBV3-1/TRBV3-2,TGTGCCAGCAGCCAAGATCGAGATACAGGGAAAACCTTC,CASSQDRDTGKTF
-,TRBJ1-5,TRBD1,TRBV30,TGTGCCTGGAGTGTTGGACAGGGGGCGTACAGCAATCAGCCCCAGCATTTT,CAWSVGQGAYSNQPQHF
-,TRBJ1-2,TRBD1,TRBV13,TGTGCCAGCAGTCGGACAGGGAAGAATGCTAACTATGGCTACACCTTC,CASSRTGKNANYGYTF
-,TRBJ1-5,TRBD1,TRBV7-6,TGTGCCAGCAGCTTAGGACAGGGTGAGCATCAGCCCCAGCATTTT,CASSLGQGEHQPQHF
-,TRBJ2-3,-,TRBV5-6,TGTGCCAGCAGCTTGGATGGGACTAGCACAGATACGCAGTATTTT,CASSLDGTSTDTQYF
-,TRBJ1-3,-,TRBV19,TGTGCCAGTAGCCTATCTTCTGCAGGGGTTAGTGGAAACACCATATATTTT,CASSLSSAGVSGNTIYF
-,TRBJ1-5,TRBD1,TRBV19,TGTGCCAGTAGTCGAACCGGGACAGGGGCCAATCAGCCCCAGCATTTT,CASSRTGTGANQPQHF
-,TRBJ1-2,-,TRBV5-1,TGCGCCAGCAGCTTGGACTTATACCCTCTTAACTATGGCTACACCTTC,CASSLDLYPLNYGYTF
-,TRBJ1-1,-,TRBV7-2,TGTGCCAGCAGCTTAGCGCTTACGGTGAACACTGAAGCTTTCTTT,CASSLALTVNTEAFF
-,TRBJ1-2,TRBD1,TRBV15,TGTGCCACCAGCAACTGGACAGGGAGAGGCTACACCTTC,CATSNWTGRGYTF
-,TRBJ1-4,-,TRBV18,TGTGCCAGCTCACCTGGTCAGGGCGGTGAAAAACTGTTTTTT,CASSPGQGGEKLFF
few,TRBJ2-7,-,TRBV5-6,TGTGCCAGCAGCCTAAAGGGGGTCTACGAGCAGTACTTC,CASSLKGVYEQYF
-,TRBJ2-2,-,TRBV5-8,TGTGCCAGCAGCTTGCCTAACCGCGGGGAGCTGTTTTTT,CASSLPNRGELFF
once,TRBJ1-2,TRBD1,TRBV6-5,TGTGCCAGCAGTAATACAAGACAGGGGGCTCATGGCTACACCTTC,CASSNTRQGAHGYTF
-,TRBJ2-4,-,TRBV6-5,TGTGCCAGCAGCCCCCGACGGGACATTCAGTACTTC,CASSPRRDIQYF
once,TRBJ1-2,-,TRBV29-1,TGCAGCGTTGCCAGGGGAAGGCGCTATGGCTACACCTTC,CSVARGRRYGYTF
-,TRBJ1-2,TRBD1,TRBV2,TGTGCCAGCAGTGAAGGGACAGGGGGAGCTAACTATGGCTACACCTTC,CASSEGTGGANYGYTF
once,TRBJ1-2,TRBD1,TRBV28,TGTGCCAGCAGGGACAGGGTCACCGATGGCTACACCTTC,CASRDRVTDGYTF
once,TRBJ1-3,-,TRBV3-1/TRBV3-2,TGTGCCAGCAGCCAAGACGGCTCGGGGAATATCGTAGGGAACACCATATATTTT,CASSQDGSGNIVGNTIYF
-,TRBJ1-1,-,TRBV7-2,TGTGCCAGCAGCTCTGAGAGGGAAGCTTTCTTT,CASSSEREAFF
-,TRBJ2-7,-,TRBV29-1,TGCAGCGTTGCGACAGGCACCTACGAGCAGTACTTC,CSVATGTYEQYF
once,TRBJ1-5,-,TRBV18,TGTGCCAGCTCACCCCCGGGACAAAGCAATCAGCCCCAGCATTTT,CASSPPGQSNQPQHF
-,TRBJ1-2,-,TRBV19,TGTGCCAGTACCCTCACTTCTGACGGAGCTAACTATGGCTACACCTTC,CASTLTSDGANYGYTF
-,TRBJ2-1,TRBD2,TRBV30,TGTGCCTGGAGTGGCCGCGGGACTAGCCTTTACAATGAGCAGTTCTTC,CAWSGRGTSLYNEQFF
-,TRBJ1-2,-,TRBV9,TGTGCCAGCAGCAGCCTTTTGGGAGATGGCTACACCTTC,CASSSLLGDGYTF
-,TRBJ2-7,-,TRBV27,TGTGCCAGCAGTTATGGGCCTGCCTACGAGCAGTACTTC,CASSYGPAYEQYF
-,TRBJ2-2,-,TRBV4-2,TGTGCCAGCAGCCCCGCGAACACCGGGGAGCTGTTTTTT,CASSPANTGELFF
-,TRBJ1-5,TRBD1,TRBV28,TGTGCCAGCAGGGACGCCTCCGGGACAGCTATCCAGCCCCAGCATTTT,CASRDASGTAIQPQHF
-,TRBJ1-2,TRBD1,TRBV7-9,TGTGCCAGCAGCCTCACGACAGGGGGCTATGGCTACACCTTC,CASSLTTGGYGYTF
-,TRBJ2-1,TRBD2,TRBV24-1,TGTGCCACCAGTGATTTGGGCGAGCGGGGCTCGGAACTCAATGAGCAGTTCTTC,CATSDLGERGSELNEQFF
-,TRBJ2-7,TRBD1,TRBV5-4,TGTGCCAGCAGCTTGGACAGGGGGCGCCACGAGCAGTACTTC,CASSLDRGRHEQYF
-,TRBJ2-3,TRBD1,TRBV15,TGTGCCACCAGCAGACACAGGGGAAAGTTGGGCACAGATACGCAGTATTTT,CATSRHRGKLGTDTQYF
-,TRBJ2-7,-,TRBV28,TGTGCCAGCAGTTTATTACTCGGAGGTTCGGAGCAGTACTTC,CASSLLLGGSEQYF
-,TRBJ1-6,-,TRBV7-4,TGTGCCAGCAGCGCGAGGACAGAAAACACGGGGGGCTCCTATAATTCACCCCTCCACTTT,CASSARTENTGGSYNSPLHF
-,TRBJ2-7,TRBD2,TRBV2,TGTGCCAGCAGTGAAGCGCGGGGGATTGAGTACTTC,CASSEARGIEYF
-,TRBJ2-3,-,TRBV7-9,TGTGCCAGCAGCTTATCTAGCCCTGGCGGCACAGATACGCAGTATTTT,CASSLSSPGGTDTQYF
-,TRBJ1-5,TRBD1,TRBV30,TGTGCCTGGAGTCCCCTCAGGGGGGATCAGCCCCAGCATTTT,CAWSPLRGDQPQHF
-,TRBJ1-1,-,TRBV11-2,TGTGCCAGCAGCTTAGAGGCGGGCCCCGGTGAGGAAGCTTTCTTT,CASSLEAGPGEEAFF
-,TRBJ2-6,-,TRBV27,TGTGCCAGCAGTCCCCTCTCTGGGGCCAACGTCCTGACTTTC,CASSPLSGANVLTF
-,TRBJ1-2,-,TRBV2,TGTGCCAGCAGTTTAAAACCGGGACATAAGTATGGCTACACCTTC,CASSLKPGHKYGYTF
-,TRBJ1-2,-,TRBV28,TGTGCCAGCAGGGGGGGATCCTATGGCTACACCTTC,CASRGGSYGYTF
once,TRBJ1-4,-,TRBV9,TGTGCCAGCAGCGTAGATGGGGGCGCAAATGAAAAACTGTTTTTT,CASSVDGGANEKLFF
-,TRBJ2-1,-,TRBV5-1,TGCGCCAGCAGCTCCCAAATGGGACGTCGGGGGGCTCAGAATGAGCAGTTCTTC,CASSSQMGRRGAQNEQFF
-,TRBJ1-1,TRBD1,TRBV29-1,TGCAGCGTTGGACAGGGGGGCGGAACTGAAGCTTTCTTT,CSVGQGGGTEAFF
-,TRBJ2-3,TRBD2,TRBV5-5,TGTGCCAGCAGCGCACTAGCGCTAACAGATACGCAGTATTTT,CASSALALTDTQYF
-,TRBJ1-2,TRBD1,TRBV30,TGTGCCTGGAGATTGGCCGGAACAGGGGACTATGGCTACACCTTC,CAWRLAGTGDYGYTF
-,TRBJ2-1,TRBD2,TRBV19,TGTGCCAGTAGTACTTTAGCGGGGGCCGCTGCCTACAATGAGCAGTTCTTC,CASSTLAGAAAYNEQFF